The subject of this entry is one TCR beta chain. The antigen is undetermined. The data were taken from a study of shared clonotypes between healthy human individuals. Study at large: Donors had three CD4 naive, three CD4 memory, two CD8 naive and one CD8 memory plate apiece.

Germline V gives CDR1 SGDLS, CDR2 YYNGEE. V gave up 0 bases and J gave up 7 bases, with 8 bases separating them. This CDR3 is built from 13 residues. The naive CD8 population came from CD45RO-negative cells selected for CCR7, without terminally differentiated effector memory CD45RA+ cells. General observations from the study: Shared clonotypes: 4.5% to 5% naive CD4, around 4% naive CD8, under 2.5% memory CD4, approximately 0.41% memory CD8. The researchers took only blood, and tissue repertoires probably look different.

The data were produced by immunoSEQ multiplex PCR, yet TCRdb's version contains in-frame clones alone and is incomplete. The repertoire consists of some 2.1 million clones, with just under 95% occurring once and the leading ten covering around 1.1%. The specimen sequenced was naive CD8+ T cells sorted from blood. J is TRBJ2-1 and V is TRBV9; D is perhaps TRBD2 (6 bases). This sequence was found in a man aged 18-30 years in good health. CDR3 nucleotides: TGTGCCAGCAGCGTAGTGACTAGTAATGAGCAGTTCTTC. Its protein product is CASSVVTSNEQFF. Full variable domain (rest looked up from reference TRBV9 and TRBJ2-1): DSGVTQTPKHLITATGQRVTLRCSPRSGDLSVYWYQQSLDQGLQFLIQYYNGEERAKGNILERFSAQQFPDLHSELNLSSLELGDSALYFCASSVVTSNEQFFGPGTRLTVL.